This TCR beta chain is from a study of post-analysis software for immune sequencing data. Study background: Recorded disease courses covered relapsing-remitting, secondary progressive and progressive-relapsing multiple sclerosis. Some patients had no subtype annotation.

There are many counts of this clonotype. Its matching antigen is unknown. The junction had 3 bases not matched to a gene; V was cut back by 5 bases and J by 2 bases. The CDR3 has 14 amino acids. Germline lookup yields CDR1 SGHRS and CDR2 YFSETQ. Broader study findings: Five TRBV segments (TRBV5-6, TRBV5-1 and TRBV20-1 among them) occurred more frequently in patients than in controls. Under F measure analysis, samples from one preparation batch co-clustered strongly.

Built from TCR beta cDNA, the libraries had unique molecular identifiers in them. TCRdb reanalysed the PCR reads using MiXCR and keeps one entry per CDR3 protein. The sample has about 200,000 distinct CDR3 sequences, 25% to 30% seen once; the top ten hold less than 4%. The sequence derives from a girl aged 2-17 years with multiple sclerosis. The sequencing input was blood. The V call is TRBV5-1, the J call TRBJ2-3; 9 positions match TRBD1. The CDR3 sequence is CASRRDRDTDTQYF. The CDR3 DNA is TGCGCCAGCAGACGGGACAGGGACACAGATACGCAGTATTTT.